This paragraph reports one TCR beta chain. As yet, its antigen is unknown. This entry belongs to a study of cytomegalovirus exposure and HLA in healthy donors. Regarding the study as a whole: TCR beta chains numbering 164 were designated cytomegalovirus-associated.

The PCR used 60 Vbeta and 13 Jbeta primers. The data were produced by immunoSEQ multiplex PCR, yet TCRdb's version contains in-frame clones alone and is incomplete. This sample's table reports 130,000 or so clones. This TCR was recovered from a woman aged 18-35 years in good health and CMV-seronegative. Sequenced sample: PBMCs.

For the CDR3, the DNA is TGTGCCAGCAGCGCAGGACAGGGGGGAGTGAACACTGAAGCTTTCTTT. Amino acid sequence: CASSAGQGGVNTEAFF. V and J are TRBV7-9 and TRBJ1-1; 10 positions agree with TRBD1. This CDR3 is 16 amino acids long. Germline lookup yields CDR1 SEHNR and CDR2 FQNEAQ (reference sequence). Trimming removed 5 bases from V and 0 bases from J; junction bases left unmatched: 6.